This T cell receptor beta chain was found in a study of T cells in Graves' hyperthyroidism and ophthalmopathy. The wider study: Peripheral blood samples were taken at initial diagnosis, prior to any treatment.

Points from the study as a whole: Most thyroid clonotypes expanded above 0.001 were also detected in blood. Ophthalmopathy, which appeared later, was predicted by the model a median approximately 6 months before onset. Through a model of 13 V-J features, ophthalmopathy was separated from stable hyperthyroidism.

This clonotype was seen many times. The antigen is undetermined. The CDR3 runs to 14 residues. V was pared by 6 bases and J by 0 bases, with 4 bases of the junction left unmatched. Per germline, CDR1 KGHSH and CDR2 LQKENI. There were TCR beta CDR3 regions amplified from RNA transcripts. TCR CDR3 regions were first amplified by RT-PCR with HTBI primers. TCRdb re-called the multiplex PCR reads with MiXCR, one entry per CDR3 protein. This table has 250,000 or so distinct CDR3 sequences, about 17% appearing once. The chain links TRBV18 to TRBJ2-7; TRBD1 matches at 8 bases. Material for sequencing was blood. This clonotype was sampled from a woman aged 18-29 years with Graves' ophthalmopathy. CDR3 amino acids: CASSEGQASYEQYF. The CDR3 region has the DNA TGTGCCAGCTCCGAGGGACAGGCCTCCTACGAGCAGTACTTC.